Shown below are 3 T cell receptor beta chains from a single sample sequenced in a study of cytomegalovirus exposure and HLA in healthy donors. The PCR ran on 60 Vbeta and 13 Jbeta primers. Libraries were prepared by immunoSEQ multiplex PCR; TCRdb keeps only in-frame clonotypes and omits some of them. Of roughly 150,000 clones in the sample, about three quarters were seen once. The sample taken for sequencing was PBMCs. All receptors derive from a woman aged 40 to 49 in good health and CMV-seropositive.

CDR3: CSVAGTRFYNEQFF. The CDR3, as DNA: TGCAGCGTCGCCGGGACTAGGTTCTACAATGAGCAGTTCTTC. The chain recombines TRBV29-1 with TRBJ2-1; the match to TRBD2 covers 8 bases. Unmatched junction bases numbered 7, after V lost 6 bases and J lost 3 bases. Germline V lookup: CDR1 SQVTM, CDR2 ANQGSEA. The CDR3 contains 14 residues.

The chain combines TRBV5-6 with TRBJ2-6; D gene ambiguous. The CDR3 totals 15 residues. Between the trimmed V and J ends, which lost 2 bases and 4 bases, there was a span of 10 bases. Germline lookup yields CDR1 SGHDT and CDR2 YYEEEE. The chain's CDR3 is CASSFGARGANVLTF. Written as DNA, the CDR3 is TGTGCCAGCAGCTTCGGAGCGCGGGGGGCCAACGTCCTGACTTTC. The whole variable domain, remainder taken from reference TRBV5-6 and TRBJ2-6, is DAGVTQSPTHLIKTRGQQVTLRCSPKSGHDTVSWYQQALGQGPQFIFQYYEEEERQRGNFPDRFSGHQFPNYSSELNVNALLLGDSALYLCASSFGARGANVLTFGAGSRLTVL.

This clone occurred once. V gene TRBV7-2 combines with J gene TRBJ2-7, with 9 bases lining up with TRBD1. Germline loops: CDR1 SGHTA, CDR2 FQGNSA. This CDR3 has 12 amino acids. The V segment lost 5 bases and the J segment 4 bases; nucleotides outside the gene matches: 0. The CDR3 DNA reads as TGTGCCAGCAGCGGGACAGGGTACGAGCAGTACTTC. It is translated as CASSGTGYEQYF.